This T cell receptor (beta chain) was found in a study of early T cells in non-severe SARS-CoV-2 infection. As for the study in general: Unpaired chains resulted from sequencing bulk RNA of unsorted whole blood.

The protocol attached unique molecular identifiers to individual cDNA molecules. One entry per CDR3 protein, called by TCRdb with MiXCR from the 5' RACE reads. The sample contains under 100,000 distinct CDR3 sequences, about an eighth of which appear only once. This clonotype was found a few times. The antigen is not known. General study findings and limits: Anti-spike CD8 specificities were favored by VDJdb matching, whose results missed private and CD4 specificities.

Source material: whole blood. This receptor was obtained from an adult who was a healthcare worker with PCR-confirmed SARS-CoV-2 infection or an uninfected control (not recorded which).

CDR3 nucleotides: TGCGCCAGCAGCCAAGATAGGGGGGGGAGCACAGATACGCAGTATTTT. Its translation: CASSQDRGGSTDTQYF. This chain links TRBV4-3 with TRBJ2-3; D might be TRBD2 (7 bases). The CDR3 is made up of 16 amino acids. Germline V CDR1 and CDR2: LGHNA, YSLEER. V lost 0 bases and J lost 0, with 10 bases in between.